This T cell receptor (beta chain) was captured in a study of T cell changes during pregnancy in multiple sclerosis (dated by TCRdb to between 2018 and 2021). General notes on the study: The study examined how the T cell repertoire changed over the course of pregnancy in women with multiple sclerosis.

With respect to this clone: The clone's antigen remains unknown. The sample holds no much larger clone one base away, and base qualities are not on file.

The germline V gene encodes CDR1 SGHDT and CDR2 YYEEEE. V trim: 0 bases; J trim: 4 bases; unmatched bases: 8. The CDR3 holds 16 amino acids from the cysteine to the phenylalanine. The retained sequence is limited to the CDR3, 48 bases, with the frame set at the first base. Library prep was done by the immunoSEQ multiplex PCR assay. Not all clones reach the TCRdb copy of this immuneACCESS table, which keeps in-frame sequences only. Checked studies attribute under half of the gap to unresolved V genes and leave the rest unexplained. Here the sample has approximately 59,000 clones; around 91% occur a single time. Of the sample, roughly 1.4% is held by the ten largest clones.

The specimen comprised peripheral blood, sampled in the third trimester of pregnancy. This clonotype originated in a female donor in good health, enrolled as a control in a pregnancy study. The chain joins TRBV5-6 to TRBJ2-3, and 7 junctional nucleotides match TRBD2. For the CDR3, the sequence is CASSLVPSGAADTQYF. The DNA sequence reads TGTGCCAGCAGCTTGGTACCTAGCGGTGCCGCAGATACGCAGTATTTT.